The source of this T cell receptor (beta chain) is a study of T cell repertoires in cytomegalovirus infection (dated by TCRdb to between 2018 and 2021). Study-level background: Because public TCR beta signatures pointed to carriage of CMV infection together with the matching HLA type, the HLA type of each donor mattered for the analysis. The investigation overall reported the following: Cumulative frequency of public TCR beta family members discriminated carriers of CMV infection plus the relevant HLA type in this cohort and an independent approximately 400-donor cohort. The ex vivo response was dominated by HLA-C-restricted CMV-specific TCR beta clonotypes, and the single most frequent clonotype in two of eight donors was supplied by these HLA-C-restricted clonotypes.

Instrument used: Illumina HiSeq 1500. The public sequencing data were trimmed at Q25 with fastp and processed into clonotypes with MiXCR by TCRdb, which kept only in-frame beta chains. Rows matching on CDR3 protein sequence are summarized as one entry with the most common DNA and genes. For this sample there are around 300,000 distinct CDR3 sequences; 8% to 10% appear just once. Of the sample, 4.3% falls within the top ten clones. On this clonotype: What antigen it recognizes has not been identified. The input lacks base qualities; no much larger clone sits a single base away.

Including the terminal cysteine and phenylalanine, the CDR3 comprises 17 residues. Only the CDR3 portion is preserved as DNA: 51 bases, with reading frame beginning at the first base. Between the V and J ends, shortened by 4 bases and 9 bases respectively, the junction contains 25 bases. CDR1 and CDR2 were assigned from the germline V gene as MGHRA and YSYEKL. The sequence came from a human donor in good health (CMV status not recorded). Some clones in this sample may be carry-over from other donors' samples. What was sequenced was PBMCs. This chain is built from TRBV4-1 and TRBJ2-1; D gene: possibly TRBD1, on 6 matching bases. The CDR3 region: CASSPTAPWTAIGEQFF. The DNA is as follows: TGCGCCAGCAGCCCCACTGCCCCCTGGACAGCAATCGGTGAGCAGTTCTTC.